These 8 T cell receptor beta chains came from one sample sequenced in a study of siplizumab effects on memory and regulatory T cells. Repertoires were generated with immunoSEQ multiplex PCR, while TCRdb's copy carries only in-frame clones and drops some. The sample shows tens of thousands of clones, 94% of them seen only once. The sequencing input was non-Treg CD4+ T cells sorted from blood. The receptor set was obtained from a human donor in good health.

This clone was detected only a few times. The chain carries TRBV6-6 and TRBJ2-5; D may be TRBD2 (6 bases). V was pared by 7 bases and J by 5 bases, with 14 bases between. CDR1 MNHNY and CDR2 SVGAGI come from the germline V gene (reference sequence). There are 13 residues in the CDR3. The DNA for the CDR3 is TGTGCCAGCACCACCGGGGGAACCGAGACCCAGTACTTC. Translated: CASTTGGTETQYF.

This sequence joins TRBV2 and TRBJ2-4; D is tentatively TRBD1 or TRBD2 (5 bases each). CDR1 is SNHLY and CDR2 is FYNNEI in the germline V gene. The CDR3 runs 13 residues. V was cut by 4 bases and J by 5 bases, with 9 bases left in between. The CDR3 loop is CASSGQGENIQYF. CDR3 nucleotide sequence: TGTGCCAGCAGTGGCCAGGGAGAAAACATTCAGTACTTC. Full variable domain (missing parts from reference TRBV2 and TRBJ2-4): EPEVTQTPSHQVTQMGQEVILRCVPISNHLYFYWYRQILGQKVEFLVSFYNNEISEKSEIFDDQFSVERPDGSNFTLKIRSTKLEDSAMYFCASSGQGENIQYFGAGTRLSVL.

V and J are TRBV4-1 and TRBJ1-2, with D perhaps matching TRBD1 (5 bases). The CDR3 extends over 18 amino acids. Trimming removed 0 bases from V and 5 bases from J, with 22 bases in between. Germline V gene data show CDR1 as MGHRA and CDR2 as YSYEKL. The CDR3 coding sequence is TGCGCCAGCAGCCAAGAGACCCCAGGGACTCCTCCGGTGTATGGCTACACCTTC. Its protein product is CASSQETPGTPPVYGYTF.

V and J are TRBV4-1 and TRBJ1-3, with D unclear. The CDR3 consists of 17 residues. V was trimmed by 4 bases and J by 0 bases, leaving 16 bases between them. Germline assignment: CDR1 MGHRA and CDR2 YSYEKL. In DNA form, the CDR3 reads TGCGCCAGCAGCCCTCACATCCGGGGAAGCTCTGGAAACACCATATATTTT. Protein product: CASSPHIRGSSGNTIYF.

The chain recombines TRBV5-4 with TRBJ1-5, with TRBD1 matching over 11 bases. The trim removed 4 bases at V and 0 bases at J, leaving 9 bases unmatched. Germline V CDR1 and CDR2: SGHNT, YYREEE (reference sequence). CDR3 size: 18 residues. The CDR3 sequence is CASSPGDRGERSNQPQHF. The CDR3 nucleotides read TGTGCCAGCAGCCCCGGGGACAGGGGGGAACGTAGCAATCAGCCCCAGCATTTT.

V usage is TRBV9 and J usage is TRBJ2-7; TRBD1 agrees at 7 bases. The CDR3 runs 16 residues. The V and J ends lost 3 bases and 2 bases, in that order; junction bases with no gene match: 11. Germline-derived CDR1 and CDR2 are SGDLS and YYNGEE. The CDR3 region is CASSGIEGARAYEQYF. In nucleotides, the CDR3 is TGTGCCAGCAGCGGAATCGAGGGGGCGCGGGCCTACGAGCAGTACTTC. The full variable domain, in which reference TRBV9 and TRBJ2-7 provide the parts outside the CDR3, is DSGVTQTPKHLITATGQRVTLRCSPRSGDLSVYWYQQSLDQGLQFLIQYYNGEERAKGNILERFSAQQFPDLHSELNLSSLELGDSALYFCASSGIEGARAYEQYFGPGTRLTVT.

The chain couples TRBV5-1 to TRBJ1-4; a weak D match, TRBD1 (6 bases). CDR1 and CDR2 (germline): SGHRS, YFSETQ. Trimming removed 4 bases at V and 7 bases at J, with 17 bases between. This CDR3 comprises 15 residues. The CDR3 DNA reads TGCGCCAGCAGCGTGGGACGGGGGGCGCGTGAAAAACTGTTTTTT. Amino acids: CASSVGRGAREKLFF.

The rearrangement links TRBV14 to TRBJ2-7, with no clear D. The CDR3 contains 15 residues. Germline V gene sequence: CDR1 SGHDN, CDR2 FVKESK. V lost 1 base to trimming and J lost 2 bases, with 12 bases between them. CDR3 bases: TGTGCCAGCAGCCAAGTCGGTGGCAGCCCCTACGAGCAGTACTTC. It encodes CASSQVGGSPYEQYF.